The 8 T cell receptor beta chains given below trace back to one sample, sequenced in a study of response to subunit inactivated influenza vaccine. TCRdb reanalysed the RT-PCR reads using MiXCR and keeps one entry per CDR3 protein. The sample records 500,000 to 550,000 distinct CDR3 sequences, around 8% being singletons. Here the sequenced sample was PBMCs from blood, taken around 2 years after vaccination. The receptors come from a man aged 45 to 75 who received an inactivated influenza vaccine.

With regard to this clonotype: A read error is possible here, since a much larger clone lies one base away. The genes are TRBV7-9 and TRBJ2-4; 7 nucleotides agree with TRBD1. Trimming at V came to 4 bases and at J to 4 bases, leaving 7 bases not matched to a gene. In germline, CDR1 is SEHNR, CDR2 FQNEAQ (reference sequence). This CDR3 region has 15 residues. This CDR3 reads CASSYGQVTKNIQYF. Written as DNA, the CDR3 is TGTGCCAGCAGCTACGGACAGGTCACAAAAAACATTCAGTACTTC.

This clonotype was found many times. The chain carries TRBV28 and TRBJ2-1; D not resolved. The germline CDR1 and CDR2 sequences are MDHEN and SYDVKM. The length of the CDR3 is 12 residues. V was clipped by 6 bases and J by 3 bases, with 6 bases between them. The CDR3 nucleotides are TGTGCCAGCAGCCCGATCTACAATGAGCAGTTCTTC. It translates to CASSPIYNEQFF.

This clonotype was seen repeatedly, ten times or more. The CDR3 is CAISEGKEKLFF. DNA of the CDR3: TGTGCCATCAGTGAGGGAAAAGAAAAACTGTTTTTT. This chain connects TRBV10-3 to TRBJ1-4; D gene uncertain. V was shortened by 2 bases and J by 8 bases, with 6 bases between the two germline ends. This CDR3 has 12 residues. The V gene's germline CDR1 is ENHRY and CDR2 SYGVKD.

This clonotype is a singleton in its sample. This rearrangement joins TRBV28 to TRBJ1-1, with unresolved D. Germline loops: CDR1 MDHEN, CDR2 SYDVKM. The CDR3 covers 14 residues. Between the trimmed V and J ends, which lost 7 bases and 6 bases, there was a span of 18 bases. The CDR3: CASIFPHGFAEAFF. CDR3 coding DNA: TGTGCCAGCATTTTCCCCCACGGTTTCGCTGAAGCTTTCTTT. The complete variable domain, with remaining parts taken from reference TRBV28 and TRBJ1-1, reads DVKVTQSSRYLVKRTGEKVFLECVQDMDHENMFWYRQDPGLGLRLIYFSYDVKMKEKGDIPEGYSVSREKKERFSLILESASTNQTSMYLCASIFPHGFAEAFFGQGTRLTVV.

This clonotype was seen more than once but under ten times. The rearrangement joins TRBV7-2 to TRBJ2-7; 10 bases fit TRBD2. Germline CDR1 reads SGHTA; CDR2 reads FQGNSA. This CDR3 has 15 amino acids. With V trimmed by 2 bases and J by 5 bases, 6 bases remained unmatched. Here the CDR3 DNA reads TGTGCCAGCAGCTTAACGGCTAGCGGGAGCCACGAGCAGTACTTC. Its protein is CASSLTASGSHEQYF.

The J gene is TRBJ2-7, the V gene TRBV20-1; TRBD1 matches 8 bases. Germline V gene lookup returns CDR1 DFQATT and CDR2 SNEGSKA (reference sequence). The trim removed 6 bases at V and 6 bases at J, leaving 16 bases unmatched. CDR3 length: 15 amino acids. CDR3 sequence reads: CSARPVDRVKGEQYF. CDR3 nucleotide sequence: TGCAGTGCGCGACCAGTGGACAGGGTAAAGGGCGAGCAGTACTTC.

This clonotype occurred many times. The chain combines TRBV20-1 with TRBJ1-5; the match to TRBD1 covers 8 bases. Trimming at V came to 1 base and at J to 5 bases, leaving 1 base not matched to a gene. The germline V gene has CDR1 DFQATT and CDR2 SNEGSKA (reference sequence). This CDR3 comprises 13 residues. CDR3 in amino acids: CSARATGDQPQHF. DNA of the CDR3: TGCAGTGCTAGAGCGACAGGGGATCAGCCCCAGCATTTT.

The J gene is TRBJ1-1, the V gene TRBV5-6; 8 positions match TRBD1. The CDR3 sequence is 14 residues long. The J segment lost 1 base and the V segment lost 6 bases, leaving 5 bases of the junction unmatched. Germline assignment: CDR1 SGHDT and CDR2 YYEEEE. CDR3 DNA: TGTGCCAGCACCATACAGGGGGAGAACACTGAAGCTTTCTTT. This codes for CASTIQGENTEAFF.